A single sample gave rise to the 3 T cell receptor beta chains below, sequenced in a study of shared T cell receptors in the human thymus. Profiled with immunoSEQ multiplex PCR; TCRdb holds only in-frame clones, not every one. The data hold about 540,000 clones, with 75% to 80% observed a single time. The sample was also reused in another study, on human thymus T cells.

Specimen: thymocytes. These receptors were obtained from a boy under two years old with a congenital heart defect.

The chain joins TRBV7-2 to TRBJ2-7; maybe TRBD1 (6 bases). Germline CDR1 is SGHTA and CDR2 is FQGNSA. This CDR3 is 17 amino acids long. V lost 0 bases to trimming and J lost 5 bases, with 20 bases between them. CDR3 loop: CASSLATPGQPANEQYF. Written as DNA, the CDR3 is TGTGCCAGCAGCTTAGCGACTCCGGGACAACCCGCCAACGAGCAGTACTTC.

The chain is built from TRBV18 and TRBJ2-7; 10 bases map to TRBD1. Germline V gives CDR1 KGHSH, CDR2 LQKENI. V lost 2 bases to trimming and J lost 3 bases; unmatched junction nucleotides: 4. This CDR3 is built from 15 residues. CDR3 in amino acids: CASSPGRDRGYEQYF. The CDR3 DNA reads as TGTGCCAGCTCACCAGGACGGGACAGGGGCTACGAGCAGTACTTC.

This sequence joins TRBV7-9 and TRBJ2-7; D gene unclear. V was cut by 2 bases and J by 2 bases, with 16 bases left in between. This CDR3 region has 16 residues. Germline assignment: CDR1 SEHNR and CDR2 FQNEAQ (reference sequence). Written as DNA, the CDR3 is TGTGCCAGCAGCTTAAGTCCCGGTGGGCGAACCTACGAGCAGTACTTC. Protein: CASSLSPGGRTYEQYF.